The TCR beta chain under discussion was sequenced for a study of cytomegalovirus exposure and HLA in healthy donors. Whole-study results and caveats: In an earlier analysis, in around 590 donors, most V segments appeared productive either ~87% or ~30% of the time. Later work showed greater clonal expansion in HLA-associated TCR beta chains than in equally common others.

Concerning this clone: Its antigen is not identified. A read error may account for a junction end that differs from germline.

PCR used 60 Vbeta primers and 13 Jbeta primers. Clones were sequenced by immunoSEQ multiplex PCR, and TCRdb holds only the in-frame ones, with some missing. The sample holds over 130,000 clones, around 66% seen once. Germline CDR1 and CDR2: SGHTA and FQGNSA. The CDR3 is 17 residues long. This receptor was obtained from an older woman in good health and CMV-seronegative. This chain connects TRBV7-2 to TRBJ2-3; 7 positions match TRBD1. The sample taken for sequencing was PBMCs. The DNA of the CDR3 is TGTGCCAGCAGTTTAGCCCCCACGACAGGGAGCACAGATACGCAGTATTTT. This gives the protein CASSLAPTTGSTDTQYF.